These T cell receptor beta chains were read from a single sample in a study of neoadjuvant anti-PD-1 for oral cavity cancer. Assay used: immunoSEQ multiplex PCR; TCRdb lists only in-frame clones, some missing. This table holds 12,000 or so clones, roughly 60% found once. The specimen comprised tumor tissue, sampled before nivolumab (anti-PD-1) treatment. These receptors all come from a person aged 40-85 years with oral cavity squamous cell carcinoma. The donor label of this sample is uncertain. Each CDR3 is given with its conserved first and last residue. The size of a clone is reported for some rows only, either as once, few or many, or as a class for expanded clones.

TRBV6-5	15	few	TRBJ2-1	CASSFGTSGYNEQFF
TRBV7-9	16	NA	TRBJ1-2	CASSRAGGVSNYGYTF
TRBV7-8	15	NA	TRBJ1-6	CASTLDGTYNSPLHF
TRBV5-4	18	NA	TRBJ2-5	CASSYGLAGGGSQETQYF
TRBV4-2	15	few	TRBJ1-1	CASSQVWDIDTEAFF
TRBV5-6	15	NA	TRBJ1-6	CASSLRGQGPSPLHF
TRBV27	15	NA	TRBJ1-6	CASSKRQGIVSPLHF
TRBV5-6	16	few	TRBJ1-6	CASSLDPAAANSPLHF
TRBV6-1	13	few	TRBJ1-5	CASSGPRDQPQHF
TRBV6-1	13	NA	TRBJ1-5	CASLEGRGQPQHF
TRBV5-1	14	NA	TRBJ2-1	CASGRDSSYNEQFF
TRBV6-1	12	NA	TRBJ1-2	CASSQTGMGYTF
TRBV27	19	once	TRBJ1-1	CASSVRMVGTGVAGTEAFF
TRBV7-3	17	few	TRBJ2-5	CASSLGLAGGASETQYF
TRBV28	14	NA	TRBJ1-1	CASSFPTENTEAFF
TRBV5-1	14	few	TRBJ2-1	CASSLDRPYNEQFF
TRBV5-1	15	NA	TRBJ1-1	CASSLALGTNTEAFF
TRBV28	13	NA	TRBJ2-3	CASTMDTTDTQYF
TRBV11-3	15	few	TRBJ2-1	CAVPLTRERDNEQFF
TRBV6-6	15	NA	TRBJ1-1	CASSYRGAEQTEAFF
TRBV11-2	14	NA	TRBJ1-5	CASSLGARDQPQHF
TRBV6-1	14	NA	TRBJ2-7	CASSEGSNFGEQYF
TRBV28	14	few	TRBJ1-2	CASSLPYVDDGYTF
TRBV4-1	16	NA	TRBJ2-3	CASSQESGEPTDTQYF
TRBV18	13	NA	TRBJ2-1	CASSPGRVNEQFF
TRBV15	17	few	TRBJ1-6	CATSRVGTGTLNSPLHF
TRBV18	16	NA	TRBJ2-6	CASSPPEPSGANVLTF